This TCR beta chain was obtained from a study of OX40 agonist ivuxolimab in advanced cancers. Looking at the study overall: The drug used for patients, ivuxolimab, was an agonistic anti-OX40 (CD134) antibody. Patients got intravenous ivuxolimab at 0.01 to 10 mg/kg every 2 weeks.

CDR3 length: 16 residues. Germline CDR1 and CDR2: SEHNR and FQNEAQ (reference sequence). V dropped 5 bases and J dropped 1 base, with 17 bases sitting between them. Points from the study as a whole: Partial responders at 0.1-3.0 mg/kg had among the lowest clonal expansion.

Blood specimens came from baseline, cycle 4 day 1, and cycle 7 day 1. A remark on this clone: Its antigen is still unknown.

Some clones are missing from TCRdb's copy, which holds only in-frame ones; the method was immunoSEQ multiplex PCR. The table includes tens of thousands of clones, more than 75% detected once. Specimen: CD4+ or CD8+ T cells sorted from blood, collected in a trial of the OX40 agonist ivuxolimab. The rearrangement links TRBV7-9 to TRBJ1-1; a weak D match, TRBD1 (5 bases). The clonotype originates from an adult with an advanced solid tumor such as melanoma, head and neck, liver or kidney cancer. Here the CDR3 reads CASSPGQGRPNTEAFF. In DNA form, the CDR3 reads TGTGCCAGCAGCCCTGGCCAGGGACGGCCGAACACTGAAGCTTTCTTT.